This passage covers 12 T cell receptor beta chains from one sample sequenced in a study of T cell responses to AZD1222 COVID-19 vaccine. The method was immunoSEQ multiplex PCR; TCRdb's version includes in-frame clones alone and lacks a portion of them. The sample includes tens of thousands of clones, roughly 87% of them seen just once. Sequenced here: peripheral blood, sampled on day 0 of AZD1222 vaccination. These TCRs come from an adult in good health.

The chain joins TRBV5-1 to TRBJ1-1; no clear D. V lost 0 bases, J lost 1 base, and 4 bases lay in between. Germline values: CDR1 SGHRS, CDR2 YFSETQ. The CDR3 is 13 residues long. CDR3 protein: CASSLGRNTEAFF. The CDR3 nucleotides read TGCGCCAGCAGCTTGGGGAGGAACACTGAAGCTTTCTTT.

The chain carries TRBV7-9 and TRBJ1-5; D gene uncertain. The CDR3 totals 15 residues. Trimming stripped 5 bases from V and 4 bases from J, with 15 bases between. Germline CDR1 SEHNR, CDR2 FQNEAQ (reference sequence). CDR3 coding DNA: TGTGCCAGCAGCCCGAGCTCATCGGGTAATCAGCCCCAGCATTTT. Encoded protein: CASSPSSSGNQPQHF. Filled out from reference TRBV7-9 and TRBJ1-5, the complete variable domain reads DTGVSQNPRHKITKRGQNVTFRCDPISEHNRLYWYRQTLGQGPEFLTYFQNEAQLEKSRLLSDRFSAERPKGSFSTLEIQRTEQGDSAMYLCASSPSSSGNQPQHFGDGTRLSIL.

This rearrangement joins TRBV18 to TRBJ2-7, with D maybe TRBD2 (6 bases). CDR3 length equals 14 residues. V shed 6 bases and J shed 3 bases, with 15 bases lying between them. Germline V gives CDR1 KGHSH, CDR2 LQKENI. The CDR3 protein is CASSSGTSHYEQYF. The CDR3 bases are TGTGCCAGCTCCTCTGGGACTTCCCACTACGAGCAGTACTTC.

The J gene is TRBJ1-2, the V gene TRBV20-1; no reliable D call. The CDR3 is 9 residues long. V shed 5 bases and J shed 8 bases, with 6 bases lying between them. CDR1 and CDR2 from the germline V gene are DFQATT and SNEGSKA (reference sequence). CDR3 protein: CSAGIGYTF. The CDR3 DNA is TGCAGTGCTGGCATAGGCTACACCTTC.

This clone was found a few times. The V gene is TRBV11-2, the J gene TRBJ1-1; D unclear. Germline V gene sequence: CDR1 SGHAT, CDR2 FQNNGV. V lost 0 bases and J 0 bases, leaving 8 bases between the germline ends. The CDR3 has 15 amino acids. This chain's CDR3 is CASSLETYMNTEAFF. DNA of the CDR3: TGTGCCAGCAGCTTAGAGACATACATGAACACTGAAGCTTTCTTT.

The V gene is TRBV5-1, the J gene TRBJ2-2; TRBD2 matches at 11 bases. This CDR3 is built from 16 residues. CDR1 and CDR2 from the germline V gene are SGHRS and YFSETQ. Trimming took 4 bases from V and 5 from J; bases not matched to a gene: 7. CDR3 region: CASSRTSGRDTGELFF. For the CDR3, the DNA is TGCGCCAGCAGCCGAACTAGCGGGAGAGATACCGGGGAGCTGTTTTTT.

V gene TRBV28 combines with J gene TRBJ1-1; TRBD1 might be the D (5 bases). Germline CDR1 and CDR2: MDHEN and SYDVKM. This CDR3 is built from 12 residues. Deletions cut 2 bases from V and 11 bases from J, with 12 bases between. The CDR3 region has the DNA TGTGCCAGCAGTTTACGTCAGGGAATTGCTTTCTTT. This encodes CASSLRQGIAFF.

The chain couples TRBV5-4 to TRBJ1-1, with D unresolved. CDR3 length equals 13 residues. Between the trimmed V and J ends, which lost 5 bases and 5 bases, there was a span of 13 bases. Germline V gene sequence: CDR1 SGHNT, CDR2 YYREEE (reference sequence). The CDR3 DNA follows: TGTGCCAGCAGACCGACGGGGAGAACTGAAGCTTTCTTT. This codes for CASRPTGRTEAFF.

The table lists this clone with a count of one. The chain has TRBV2 and TRBJ1-2; TRBD1 agrees at 8 bases. From germline, CDR1 is SNHLY and CDR2 FYNNEI. The CDR3 is 17 amino acids. Trimming cost V 6 bases and J 0 bases; bases outside gene matches: 12. CDR3 coding DNA: TGTGCCAGCAGCGACTGGGACAGGAGTAAACCTAACTATGGCTACACCTTC. Amino acid sequence: CASSDWDRSKPNYGYTF.

The CDR3 DNA follows: TGTGCCAGCAGCTTGTTGGGGACGAACTACAATGAGCAGTTCTTC. Translated: CASSLLGTNYNEQFF. The chain combines TRBV7-9 with TRBJ2-1; D may be TRBD1 or TRBD2 (5 bases each). This CDR3 contains 15 residues. The germline CDR1 and CDR2 sequences are SEHNR and FQNEAQ (reference sequence). V shed 3 bases and J shed 3 bases, with 12 bases lying between them.

The chain uses TRBV5-5 and TRBJ1-1, with D possibly matching TRBD1 (6 bases). CDR3 length: 17 amino acids. The germline V gene has CDR1 SGHKS and CDR2 YYEKEE (reference sequence). The V gene lost 0 bases and the J gene lost 3 bases, with 18 bases spanning the gap. CDR3 sequence: CASSLGLPGQRYTEAFF. The CDR3, as DNA: TGTGCCAGCAGCTTGGGACTACCCGGACAGCGATACACTGAAGCTTTCTTT.

This clone was found once. The V and J genes are TRBV6-5 and TRBJ1-5; D is possibly TRBD1 (5 bases). The V end was cut by 0 bases, the J end by 5 bases, with 8 bases between. Germline V gene lookup returns CDR1 MNHEY and CDR2 SVGAGI. The CDR3 has 14 residues. The DNA of the CDR3 is TGTGCCAGCAGTTACTCAGGGGAGGATCAGCCCCAGCATTTT. This codes for CASSYSGEDQPQHF.